This TCR beta chain stems from a study of blood T cell repertoires in COVID-19. Clones were read by immunoSEQ multiplex PCR, and TCRdb kept only the in-frame ones, dropping some. This sample carries about 32,000 clones, roughly 85% of them seen once, and the ten largest clones take less than 7%. Germline V gene data show CDR1 as LNHDA and CDR2 as SQIVND (reference sequence). V was trimmed by 9 bases and J by 5 bases, leaving 13 bases between them. The CDR3 is 12 amino acids. The chain uses TRBV19 and TRBJ1-1; possible D gene TRBD1, 5 bases. The sequence was collected from a woman of 80 years or more with active or convalescent COVID-19. The specimen was peripheral blood. CDR3 nucleotide sequence: TGTGCCAGAGTAGATAAGGGGACTGAAGCTTTCTTT. Translated, it gives CARVDKGTEAFF.